Listed here are 22 T cell receptor beta chains from one sample, sequenced in a study of blood T cell repertoires in COVID-19. Sequencing used immunoSEQ multiplex PCR; TCRdb keeps in-frame clones, though not all of them. The table records approximately 120,000 clones, 74% of them present only once. Material: peripheral blood. These receptors all stem from a man aged 60-69 years with acute or convalescent COVID-19.

The chain has TRBV7-3 and TRBJ2-5; D gene uncertain. Germline-derived CDR1 and CDR2 are SGHTA and FQGTGA. The CDR3 runs to 15 residues. Trimming left V 0 bases short and J 4 bases short, with 12 bases between. The DNA for the CDR3 is TGTGCCAGCAGCTTAACATCTAATATTGGAGAGACCCAGTACTTC. Amino acids: CASSLTSNIGETQYF.

The rearrangement uses TRBV19 and TRBJ2-3; 7 nucleotides agree with TRBD2. Germline loops: CDR1 LNHDA, CDR2 SQIVND (reference sequence). The CDR3 covers 15 residues. Trimming took 3 bases from V and 5 from J; bases not matched to a gene: 8. CDR3 protein: CASSMGGGRGDTQYF. The CDR3 nucleotides are TGTGCCAGTAGTATGGGGGGAGGGCGAGGAGATACGCAGTATTTT.

This clone was seen once. V and J are TRBV6-5 and TRBJ2-5; weak D call: TRBD1 (6 bases). The CDR3 consists of 15 residues. Germline loops: CDR1 MNHEY, CDR2 SVGAGI. Trimming pared 5 bases from V and 2 bases from J, leaving 15 bases between. This CDR3 reads CASSQTTGWQETQYF. The CDR3 region has the DNA TGTGCCAGCAGTCAGACAACAGGGTGGCAAGAGACCCAGTACTTC.

DNA for the CDR3: TGTGCCAGCAGCTTGATCCAGACAGGCACTGAAGCTTTCTTT. Translating gives CASSLIQTGTEAFF. The chain joins TRBV5-6 to TRBJ1-1; a possible D gene is TRBD1 (6 bases). Germline assignment: CDR1 SGHDT and CDR2 YYEEEE. This CDR3 contains 14 residues. V was pared by 1 base and J by 4 bases, with 11 bases between. Drawing the rest from reference TRBV5-6 and TRBJ1-1, the complete variable domain is DAGVTQSPTHLIKTRGQQVTLRCSPKSGHDTVSWYQQALGQGPQFIFQYYEEEERQRGNFPDRFSGHQFPNYSSELNVNALLLGDSALYLCASSLIQTGTEAFFGQGTRLTVV.

The chain joins TRBV4-1 to TRBJ1-2; D is unresolved. Germline CDR1 and CDR2: MGHRA and YSYEKL. V dropped 0 bases and J dropped 5 bases, with 16 bases sitting between them. The CDR3 has 16 amino acids. CDR3 in amino acids: CASSQDAGEKIYGYTF. The CDR3 nucleotides read TGCGCCAGCAGCCAAGACGCCGGAGAAAAAATATATGGCTACACCTTC.

In this sample, this clone turned up once. The chain employs TRBV24-1 and TRBJ1-3, with a tentative D call TRBD1 (5 bases). This CDR3 has 14 amino acids. CDR1 KGHDR and CDR2 SFDVKD come from the germline V gene. With 4 bases removed from V and 4 bases from J, the gap between germline ends came to 10 bases. CDR3 loop: CATSEGGVGNTIYF. DNA of the CDR3: TGTGCCACCAGTGAAGGAGGGGTCGGAAACACCATATATTTT.

This clone has just a few counts. V and J are TRBV24-1 and TRBJ2-3; 7 bases are a match to TRBD1. Germline values: CDR1 KGHDR, CDR2 SFDVKD. V was clipped by 4 bases and J by 2 bases; unmatched bases: 14. The CDR3 sequence is 18 residues long. The chain's CDR3 is CATSDVNNRGDFTDTQYF. The CDR3 DNA reads as TGTGCCACCAGTGACGTTAACAACAGGGGCGACTTCACAGATACGCAGTATTTT.

CDR3 coding DNA: TGTGCCGGGCCGGCAGGGGCTACGAACACCGGGGAGCTGTTTTTT. Its protein is CAGPAGATNTGELFF. The rearrangement uses TRBV30 and TRBJ2-2; tentatively, D is TRBD1 (6 bases). Germline V CDR1 and CDR2: GTSNPN, SVGIG (reference sequence). The V gene lost 8 bases and the J gene lost 0 bases, with 16 bases spanning the gap. CDR3 length: 15 residues.

The chain is built from TRBV7-6 and TRBJ2-2; 10 bases line up with TRBD2. With V trimmed by 2 bases and J by 6 bases, 6 bases remained unmatched. The CDR3 is 16 amino acids. Germline CDR1 SGHVS, CDR2 FNYEAQ. CDR3 nucleotides: TGTGCCAGCAGCTTAATGGAGCGGGGGGGTGCCGGGGAGCTGTTTTTT. As protein: CASSLMERGGAGELFF. Based on the CDR3 plus reference TRBV7-6 and TRBJ2-2, the full variable domain is GAGVSQSPRYKVTKRGQDVALRCDPISGHVSLYWYRQALGQGPEFLTYFNYEAQQDKSGLPNDRFSAERPEGSISTLTIQRTEQRDSAMYRCASSLMERGGAGELFFGEGSRLTVL.

This clone was detected a few times. This chain connects TRBV7-2 to TRBJ2-5; TRBD2 aligns across 11 bases. This CDR3 comprises 15 residues. Germline CDR1 reads SGHTA; CDR2 reads FQGNSA. V trimming: 5 bases; J trimming: 2 bases; junction bases outside the gene matches: 4. The CDR3 protein is CASSHLAGGQETQYF. CDR3 DNA sequence: TGTGCCAGCAGCCACCTAGCGGGGGGTCAAGAGACCCAGTACTTC.

V and J are TRBV5-1 and TRBJ1-4, with D hard to call. The V gene lost 0 bases and the J gene lost 4 bases, with 10 bases spanning the gap. From germline, CDR1 is SGHRS and CDR2 YFSETQ. This CDR3 contains 15 residues. This CDR3 is CASSLAGTINEKLFF. The CDR3 bases are TGCGCCAGCAGCTTGGCCGGAACTATTAATGAAAAACTGTTTTTT. The full variable domain, with the rest looked up from reference TRBV5-1 and TRBJ1-4, is KAGVTQTPRYLIKTRGQQVTLSCSPISGHRSVSWYQQTPGQGLQFLFEYFSETQRNKGNFPGRFSGRQFSNSRSEMNVSTLELGDSALYLCASSLAGTINEKLFFGSGTQLSVL.

The rearrangement uses TRBV3-1 (or the pseudogene TRBV3-2) and TRBJ2-1; 10 bases match TRBD2. The germline gives CDR1 LGHDT, CDR2 YNNKEL (reference sequence). The junction had 4 bases not matched to a gene; V was cut back by 5 bases and J by 3 bases. The CDR3 runs to 15 residues. CDR3 sequence: CASSYTSGVYNEQFF. DNA for the CDR3: TGTGCCAGCAGCTACACTAGCGGGGTCTACAATGAGCAGTTCTTC.

This rearrangement joins TRBV28 to TRBJ2-7; no firm D call. Trimming pared 3 bases from V and 3 bases from J, leaving 3 bases between. Germline assignment: CDR1 MDHEN and CDR2 SYDVKM. The length of the CDR3 is 11 residues. The CDR3 sequence: CASSFNYEQYF. The CDR3 DNA reads TGTGCCAGCAGTTTCAACTACGAGCAGTACTTC.

The chain employs TRBV6-6 and TRBJ1-5; unclear D gene. This CDR3 has 16 residues. V lost 3 bases, J lost 0 bases, and 12 bases lay in between. Per the germline V gene, CDR1 is MNHNY and CDR2 is SVGAGI (reference sequence). CDR3 bases: TGTGCCAGCAGTTATGGAGGGAGAAATAGCAATCAGCCCCAGCATTTT. This translates into CASSYGGRNSNQPQHF.

The rearrangement links TRBV25-1 to TRBJ2-3; D perhaps matches TRBD1 (6 bases). V was pared by 4 bases and J by 2 bases, with 7 bases between. CDR1 and CDR2 from the germline V gene are MGHDK and SYGVNS. CDR3 length: 13 amino acids. CDR3 nucleotides: TGTGCCAGCAGTGGGGACAACACAGATACGCAGTATTTT. Its protein is CASSGDNTDTQYF.

CDR3 in amino acids: CASSRDSPEQYF. DNA for the CDR3: TGTGCCAGCTCAAGGGACAGCCCAGAGCAGTACTTC. The chain is built from TRBV18 and TRBJ2-7; TRBD1 aligns across 7 bases. CDR1 and CDR2 from the germline V gene are KGHSH and LQKENI. The CDR3 totals 12 residues. V lost 5 bases and J lost 7; bases outside the gene matches: 5.

CDR3 sequence reads: CASSLSASGGVQWFF. In nucleotides, the CDR3 is TGTGCCAGCAGCTTGTCGGCTAGCGGGGGGGTTCAATGGTTCTTC. The chain couples TRBV5-6 to TRBJ2-1, with 12 bases lining up with TRBD2. V lost 1 base and J lost 15; bases outside the gene matches: 11. The CDR3 runs to 15 residues. Germline V gene lookup returns CDR1 SGHDT and CDR2 YYEEEE. Together with reference TRBV5-6 and TRBJ2-1, the CDR3 gives the full variable domain: DAGVTQSPTHLIKTRGQQVTLRCSPKSGHDTVSWYQQALGQGPQFIFQYYEEEERQRGNFPDRFSGHQFPNYSSELNVNALLLGDSALYLCASSLSASGGVQWFFGPGTRLTVL.

The chain is built from TRBV19 and TRBJ1-1; D is perhaps TRBD1 (5 bases). In germline, CDR1 is LNHDA, CDR2 SQIVND (reference sequence). The CDR3 totals 17 residues. Trimming shortened V by 6 bases and J by 4 bases, and 24 bases separated the two germline ends. CDR3 DNA: TGTGCCAGTAGCCCGTGGGGGGGAGGGGTCGAATCCACTGAAGCTTTCTTT. It codes for CASSPWGGGVESTEAFF.

This clone turned up a few times. In DNA, the CDR3 is TGTGCCAGCAGCGCCGGGCATGGGGAGGTGGGTGAAAAACTGTTTTTT. It specifies CASSAGHGEVGEKLFF. V and J are TRBV9 and TRBJ1-4; no clear D. CDR3 length: 16 amino acids. Germline V gene lookup returns CDR1 SGDLS and CDR2 YYNGEE. Trimming took 3 bases from V and 7 from J, leaving 19 bases between them.

The J gene is TRBJ1-3, the V gene TRBV6-6; TRBD1 aligns across 9 bases. The J segment lost 2 bases and the V segment lost 6 bases, leaving 5 bases of the junction unmatched. Germline V lookup: CDR1 MNHNY, CDR2 SVGAGI (reference sequence). CDR3 length equals 15 residues. DNA for the CDR3: TGTGCCAGCAGGGACAGGGGAGGTGCTGGAAACACCATATATTTT. This sequence encodes CASRDRGGAGNTIYF.

This clone was observed once. The chain links TRBV2 to TRBJ1-2; D is undetermined. This CDR3 contains 14 residues. Trimming removed 1 base at V and 1 base at J, with 7 bases between. Germline CDR1 SNHLY, CDR2 FYNNEI. The chain's CDR3 is CASSEGASNYGYTF. The CDR3 DNA is TGTGCCAGCAGTGAAGGGGCCAGTAACTATGGCTACACCTTC.

This clone was counted ten times or more. This rearrangement joins TRBV10-3 to TRBJ2-1; TRBD1 agrees at 7 bases. The CDR3 is made up of 15 amino acids. Germline V gene sequence: CDR1 ENHRY, CDR2 SYGVKD. Trimming took 6 bases from V and 6 from J; bases not matched to a gene: 11. The CDR3 here is CAISRRQGFLNEQFF. The CDR3 bases are TGTGCCATCAGCCGAAGACAGGGTTTTCTCAATGAGCAGTTCTTC.